Below, 26 T cell receptor beta chains from the same sample are listed, as sequenced in a study of blood T cell repertoires in COVID-19. Libraries were prepared by immunoSEQ multiplex PCR; TCRdb keeps only in-frame clonotypes and omits some of them. The profile covers around 250,000 clones, with around 90% appearing a single time and more than 1% taken by the ten largest. The sample comprised PBMCs or T cells enriched from blood (not recorded which). These receptors came from a human donor in a cohort exposed to, infected with or recovered from COVID-19 (not recorded which). The donor label of this sample is uncertain.

J is TRBJ2-3 and V is TRBV7-9; D not certain. This CDR3 has 14 residues. The V and J ends lost 1 base and 4 bases respectively, with 9 bases between them. The germline gives CDR1 SEHNR, CDR2 FQNEAQ (reference sequence). The CDR3 DNA is TGTGCCAGCAGCTTAGAGGTGGGCGCAGATACGCAGTATTTT. It codes for CASSLEVGADTQYF.

The V and J genes are TRBV4-1 and TRBJ1-5; D unresolved. The CDR3 has 14 residues. The ends were cut back, 0 bases at V and 9 bases at J, with 12 bases in the middle. Germline CDR1 reads MGHRA; CDR2 reads YSYEKL. Here the CDR3 DNA reads TGCGCCAGCAGCCAAGAGGCGGAGTTCGGGCCCCAGCATTTT. This codes for CASSQEAEFGPQHF.

This chain connects TRBV7-6 to TRBJ1-2; tentatively, D is TRBD1 (6 bases). The CDR3 is 14 amino acids. CDR1 and CDR2 from the germline V gene are SGHVS and FNYEAQ. The V and J ends lost 1 base and 4 bases respectively, with 10 bases between them. The CDR3 loop reads CASSLEGGGYGYTF. As DNA, the CDR3 is TGTGCCAGCAGCTTAGAAGGGGGGGGCTATGGCTACACCTTC.

This chain uses TRBV6-5 with TRBJ1-1; a weak D match, TRBD1 (6 bases). Looked up from germline, CDR1 is MNHEY and CDR2 is SVGAGI. The length of the CDR3 is 15 residues. Trimming took 2 bases from V and 3 from J, leaving 13 bases between them. In DNA form, the CDR3 reads TGTGCCAGCAGTTACCAGGGGATGGCCTACACTGAAGCTTTCTTT. Translation gives CASSYQGMAYTEAFF.

The gene calls are TRBV29-1 and TRBJ2-3; 7 bases match TRBD2. Germline CDR1 SQVTM, CDR2 ANQGSEA. Losses at the gene ends were 8 bases for V and 0 bases for J; bases not matched to a gene: 8. There are 14 residues in the CDR3. CDR3 nucleotide sequence: TGCAGCTTGAAGGGAGCGGGAAGCACAGATACGCAGTATTTT. Translation gives CSLKGAGSTDTQYF.

This sequence joins TRBV5-1 and TRBJ2-1; TRBD2 matches at 11 bases. The CDR3 is 15 residues long. Germline V gives CDR1 SGHRS, CDR2 YFSETQ. J was trimmed by 10 bases and V by 2 bases; bases with no gene match: 8. As DNA, the CDR3 is TGCGCCAGCAGCTTCTTTAGCGGGGGGGCCCGGGAGCAGTTCTTC. Its protein product is CASSFFSGGAREQFF.

The chain has TRBV5-4 and TRBJ1-4; D might be TRBD1 (5 bases). V shed 0 bases and J shed 6 bases, with 9 bases lying between them. This CDR3 spans 14 amino acids. Germline V gene sequence: CDR1 SGHNT, CDR2 YYREEE (reference sequence). The CDR3 sequence is CASSLAAGDEKLFF. CDR3 DNA sequence: TGTGCCAGCAGCTTGGCCGCGGGGGATGAAAAACTGTTTTTT. The full variable domain, its missing parts supplied by reference TRBV5-4 and TRBJ1-4, is ETGVTQSPTHLIKTRGQQVTLRCSSQSGHNTVSWYQQALGQGPQFIFQYYREEENGRGNFPPRFSGLQFPNYSSELNVNALELDDSALYLCASSLAAGDEKLFFGSGTQLSVL.

The V call is TRBV18, the J call TRBJ1-1; D gene ambiguous. V dropped 6 bases and J dropped 3 bases, with 14 bases sitting between them. Germline V gene data show CDR1 as KGHSH and CDR2 as LQKENI. The CDR3 has 14 amino acids. In nucleotides, the CDR3 is TGTGCCAGCTCCCCGGACTGGTTCGACACTGAAGCTTTCTTT. It encodes CASSPDWFDTEAFF.

CDR3 nucleotide sequence: TGTGCCAGCAGCTCTAGCGGGGTCCTCTACAATGAGCAGTTCTTC. Protein sequence: CASSSSGVLYNEQFF. The chain is built from TRBV7-2 and TRBJ2-1; 9 bases agree with TRBD2. Germline CDR1 is SGHTA and CDR2 is FQGNSA. The CDR3 runs to 15 residues. The V and J ends lost 4 bases and 3 bases, in that order; junction bases with no gene match: 4.

The chain has TRBV11-2 and TRBJ1-1; the D gene is possibly TRBD1 (5 bases). The V gene lost 2 bases and the J gene lost 3 bases, with 16 bases spanning the gap. The CDR3 contains 16 residues. The germline V gene has CDR1 SGHAT and CDR2 FQNNGV. CDR3 sequence: CASSLTGRRGDTEAFF. The CDR3 bases are TGTGCCAGCAGCTTAACCGGACGAAGGGGCGACACTGAAGCTTTCTTT.

The chain has TRBV12-5 and TRBJ1-2, with 7 bases that match TRBD1. The CDR3 contains 14 residues. Germline V CDR1 and CDR2: LGHNT, FRNRAP. The V and J ends lost 6 bases and 4 bases, in that order; junction bases with no gene match: 8. CDR3: CASGTHGTVYGYTF. Here the CDR3 DNA reads TGTGCTAGTGGGACCCACGGGACAGTCTATGGCTACACCTTC.

The J gene is TRBJ2-5, the V gene TRBV25-1, with TRBD1 as a possible D gene (5 bases). This CDR3 contains 12 residues. V was shortened by 8 bases and J by 4 bases, with 11 bases between the two germline ends. Germline V gene sequence: CDR1 MGHDK, CDR2 SYGVNS. DNA for the CDR3: TGTGCCAGCTTAGGGGTAGGAGAGACCCAGTACTTC. Its translation is CASLGVGETQYF.

For this clone: Other DNA sequences in the same sample also yield this CDR3. The chain combines TRBV2 with TRBJ2-5; a weak D match, TRBD1 (6 bases). Trimming pared 5 bases from V and 1 base from J, leaving 8 bases between. Germline CDR1 SNHLY, CDR2 FYNNEI. The CDR3 consists of 13 residues. The CDR3: CASSRDTQETQYF. In DNA, the CDR3 is TGTGCCAGCAGTCGGGACACCCAAGAGACCCAGTACTTC. Combining the CDR3 with reference TRBV2 and TRBJ2-5 gives the whole variable domain EPEVTQTPSHQVTQMGQEVILRCVPISNHLYFYWYRQILGQKVEFLVSFYNNEISEKSEIFDDQFSVERPDGSNFTLKIRSTKLEDSAMYFCASSRDTQETQYFGPGTRLLVL.

V gene TRBV30 combines with J gene TRBJ2-1; 7 bases align to TRBD1. Germline loops: CDR1 GTSNPN, CDR2 SVGIG (reference sequence). This CDR3 region has 16 residues. V shed 8 bases and J 0 bases; nucleotides not matched to a gene: 13. DNA of the CDR3: TGTGCCCGATCACACCAGACAGGGAGCTCCTACAATGAGCAGTTCTTC. Its protein is CARSHQTGSSYNEQFF.

This chain links TRBV19 with TRBJ1-5; D gene uncertain. Germline loops: CDR1 LNHDA, CDR2 SQIVND (reference sequence). This CDR3 region has 12 residues. The V end was cut by 8 bases, the J end by 7 bases, with 12 bases between. Here the CDR3 reads CASCSLGQPQHF. The CDR3 DNA is TGTGCCAGTTGTTCGCTGGGCCAGCCCCAGCATTTT.

This clone turned up a few times. The chain has TRBV5-4 and TRBJ2-7, with TRBD1 matching over 8 bases. Germline CDR1 and CDR2: SGHNT and YYREEE (reference sequence). The CDR3 sequence is 15 residues long. J gave up 3 bases and V 2 bases, and 7 bases lay outside the gene matches. The CDR3 DNA is TGTGCCAGCAGCTTCGCCGGGACAGGTCTCTACGAGCAGTACTTC. Amino acid sequence: CASSFAGTGLYEQYF. The variable domain in full, completed from reference TRBV5-4 and TRBJ2-7, reads ETGVTQSPTHLIKTRGQQVTLRCSSQSGHNTVSWYQQALGQGPQFIFQYYREEENGRGNFPPRFSGLQFPNYSSELNVNALELDDSALYLCASSFAGTGLYEQYFGPGTRLTVT.

The chain combines TRBV25-1 with TRBJ2-2, with 10 nucleotides matching TRBD2. V lost 3 bases to trimming and J lost 4 bases; unmatched junction nucleotides: 11. From germline, CDR1 is MGHDK and CDR2 SYGVNS. The CDR3 sequence is 18 residues long. The chain's CDR3 is CASSEGSGGVTPTGELFF. Written as DNA, the CDR3 is TGTGCCAGCAGTGAGGGAAGCGGGGGGGTAACCCCCACCGGGGAGCTGTTTTTT. Drawing the rest from reference TRBV25-1 and TRBJ2-2, the complete variable domain is EADIYQTPRYLVIGTGKKITLECSQTMGHDKMYWYQQDPGMELHLIHYSYGVNSTEKGDLSSESTVSRIRTEHFPLTLESARPSHTSQYLCASSEGSGGVTPTGELFFGEGSRLTVL.

This clone was detected once. CDR3 DNA sequence: TGTGCCAGCAGCTTAGGGTCTGGGCCCACAGATACGCAGTATTTT. This translates into CASSLGSGPTDTQYF. The genes are TRBV7-7 and TRBJ2-3; no clear D. CDR1 and CDR2 (germline): SSHAT, FNYEAQ (reference sequence). V lost 1 base and J lost 2, with 10 bases in between. This CDR3 is built from 15 residues.

The gene calls are TRBV30 and TRBJ1-5; 8 positions match TRBD1. Trimming cost V 1 base and J 7 bases; bases outside gene matches: 3. The length of the CDR3 is 13 residues. Germline CDR1 GTSNPN, CDR2 SVGIG (reference sequence). CDR3 protein: CAWSAGDRQPQHF. The CDR3 nucleotides read TGTGCCTGGAGTGCCGGGGACAGGCAGCCCCAGCATTTT.

The chain carries TRBV29-1 and TRBJ2-5; 9 bases fit TRBD1. Germline V gene lookup returns CDR1 SQVTM and CDR2 ANQGSEA. Trimming at V came to 7 bases and at J to 1 base, leaving 10 bases not matched to a gene. The length of the CDR3 is 15 residues. Here the CDR3 DNA reads TGCAGCGCTACGAGCCGGGACAGGGTCCAAGAGACCCAGTACTTC. Encoded protein: CSATSRDRVQETQYF.

V is TRBV7-9 and J is TRBJ2-7, with D maybe TRBD1 (5 bases). Germline CDR1 and CDR2: SEHNR and FQNEAQ (reference sequence). Deletions cut 5 bases from V and 3 bases from J, with 14 bases between. This CDR3 contains 14 residues. The CDR3: CASSIIDRDYEQYF. For the CDR3, the DNA is TGTGCCAGCAGCATAATCGACAGAGACTACGAGCAGTACTTC.

The V call is TRBV15, the J call TRBJ2-7; 8 nucleotides agree with TRBD1. The V gene end was trimmed by 4 bases and the J gene end by 2 bases; junction bases not matched to a gene: 7. Germline V gene lookup returns CDR1 LNHNV and CDR2 YYDKDF (reference sequence). CDR3 length equals 15 residues. The CDR3 loop reads CATSTDRDRTYEQYF. The CDR3 nucleotides read TGTGCCACCAGCACTGACCGGGACAGGACCTACGAGCAGTACTTC. Combining the CDR3 with reference TRBV15 and TRBJ2-7 gives the whole variable domain DAMVIQNPRYQVTQFGKPVTLSCSQTLNHNVMYWYQQKSSQAPKLLFHYYDKDFNNEADTPDNFQSRRPNTSFCFLDIRSPGLGDTAMYLCATSTDRDRTYEQYFGPGTRLTVT.

The V call is TRBV25-1, the J call TRBJ2-3; perhaps TRBD2 as D (6 bases). CDR3 length: 15 residues. Germline loops: CDR1 MGHDK, CDR2 SYGVNS. Trimming removed 6 bases at V and 0 bases at J, with 13 bases between. This CDR3 reads CASSPGEDSTDTQYF. The CDR3 DNA is TGTGCCAGCAGCCCCGGGGAGGACAGCACAGATACGCAGTATTTT.

The rearrangement uses TRBV18 and TRBJ1-5; D is unresolved. Germline assignment: CDR1 KGHSH and CDR2 LQKENI. With 4 bases removed from V and 1 base from J, the gap between germline ends came to 11 bases. The CDR3 sequence is 15 residues long. CDR3 bases: TGTGCCAGCTCACGGGGAGTTGGCAGCAATCAGCCCCAGCATTTT. Translating it yields CASSRGVGSNQPQHF.

V usage is TRBV24-1 and J usage is TRBJ1-5, with D maybe TRBD1 (6 bases). Trimming removed 5 bases at V and 3 bases at J, with 13 bases between. The CDR3 has 15 residues. The V gene's germline CDR1 is KGHDR and CDR2 SFDVKD. The DNA of the CDR3 is TGTGCCACCAGTGGGGGGCAGCTCCCCAATCAGCCCCAGCATTTT. Amino acid sequence: CATSGGQLPNQPQHF.

The CDR3 coding sequence is TGTGCCAGCAGCTTAGAGGGCGGGGCCGCTTACAATGAGCAGTTCTTC. It codes for CASSLEGGAAYNEQFF. The rearrangement uses TRBV11-2 and TRBJ2-1; D may be TRBD2 (6 bases). V was trimmed by 0 bases and J by 4 bases, leaving 13 bases between them. Germline V lookup: CDR1 SGHAT, CDR2 FQNNGV. This CDR3 contains 16 residues.